This TCR beta chain was sequenced during a study of shared clonotypes between healthy human individuals. Study-level background: CD4 naive cells filled three plates per donor, CD4 memory three, CD8 naive two and CD8 memory one.

The CDR3 loop spans 15 amino acids. CDR1 and CDR2 from the germline V gene are MNHNS and SASEGT. V was pared by 8 bases and J by 2 bases, with 18 bases between. This clone has a single count. Method: immunoSEQ multiplex PCR; TCRdb's copy keeps in-frame clones and lacks some. In the table there are 2 million to 3 million clones, roughly 93% of which are singletons. Only Caucasian adults living in Nashville, Tennessee served as donors. Splitting of CD4+ cells produced CD45RA+ naive and CD45RA-negative memory subsets. This clonotype was obtained from a man between 18 and 35 years old in good health. Some clones in this sample may be carry-over from other donors' samples. The genes are TRBV6-1 and TRBJ1-2; D is perhaps TRBD1 (5 bases). Sequences were obtained from naive CD4+ T cells from PBMCs. Subset indicated: CD45RA+ positively selected. Here the CDR3 DNA reads TGTGCCAGCCGAATTATAGACAGCTCCAACTATGGCTACACCTTC. Translation gives CASRIIDSSNYGYTF.